The T cell receptor beta chain under discussion was sequenced for a study of blood T cells in healthy people across ages. Notes on the study in general: Total diversity from one million sequenced T cells was likely underestimated.

Per the germline V gene, CDR1 is DFQATT and CDR2 is SNEGSKA (reference sequence). The CDR3 is made up of 14 amino acids. V lost 4 bases, J lost 3 bases, and 5 bases stayed unmatched. A second PCR, run for about 7 to 11 cycles, used a sample-barcoded 5' primer plus a J-beta primer mix. TCRdb ran MiXCR on the 5' RACE reads and lists one entry per CDR3 protein. The data hold hundreds of thousands of distinct CDR3 sequences, with roughly 50% observed a single time. The authors extracted at least 6 micrograms of total RNA per sample. About this clonotype itself: The antigen is not known.

The chain employs TRBV20-1 and TRBJ2-7, with TRBD2 matching 11 bases. This TCR derives from a man aged 40-50 years in good health. Input material: blood. DNA for the CDR3: TGCAGTGCTAATCAACTAGCGGGAGTCTACGAGCAGTACTTC. Translation gives CSANQLAGVYEQYF.